These 2 T cell receptor beta chains came from one sample sequenced in a study of response to subunit inactivated influenza vaccine. Via MiXCR, TCRdb re-called the RT-PCR reads, giving one row per CDR3 protein. The sample has over 150,000 distinct CDR3 sequences, approximately 10% seen once. The specimen comprised non-naive T cells sorted from PBMCs, sampled 45 days after vaccination. The receptors stem from a man aged 45 to 65 who received an inactivated influenza vaccine.

Many counts were recorded for this clonotype. V is TRBV4-1 and J is TRBJ2-1; TRBD2 agrees at 7 bases. In germline, CDR1 is MGHRA, CDR2 YSYEKL. This CDR3 comprises 15 residues. V dropped 5 bases and J dropped 0; count of bases not matched to a gene: 4. The CDR3 reads CASSFRLASYNEQFF. The DNA of the CDR3 is TGCGCCAGCAGCTTTCGACTAGCCTCCTACAATGAGCAGTTCTTC.

This clonotype was seen only a few times. The chain's CDR3 is CSAQLMTANYGYTF. The CDR3 DNA sequence: TGCAGTGCTCAGCTCATGACAGCTAACTATGGCTACACCTTC. This rearrangement joins TRBV20-1 to TRBJ1-2, with D maybe TRBD1 (5 bases). Germline V lookup: CDR1 DFQATT, CDR2 SNEGSKA (reference sequence). The CDR3 runs 14 residues. V was clipped by 5 bases and J by 0 bases, with 13 bases between them.